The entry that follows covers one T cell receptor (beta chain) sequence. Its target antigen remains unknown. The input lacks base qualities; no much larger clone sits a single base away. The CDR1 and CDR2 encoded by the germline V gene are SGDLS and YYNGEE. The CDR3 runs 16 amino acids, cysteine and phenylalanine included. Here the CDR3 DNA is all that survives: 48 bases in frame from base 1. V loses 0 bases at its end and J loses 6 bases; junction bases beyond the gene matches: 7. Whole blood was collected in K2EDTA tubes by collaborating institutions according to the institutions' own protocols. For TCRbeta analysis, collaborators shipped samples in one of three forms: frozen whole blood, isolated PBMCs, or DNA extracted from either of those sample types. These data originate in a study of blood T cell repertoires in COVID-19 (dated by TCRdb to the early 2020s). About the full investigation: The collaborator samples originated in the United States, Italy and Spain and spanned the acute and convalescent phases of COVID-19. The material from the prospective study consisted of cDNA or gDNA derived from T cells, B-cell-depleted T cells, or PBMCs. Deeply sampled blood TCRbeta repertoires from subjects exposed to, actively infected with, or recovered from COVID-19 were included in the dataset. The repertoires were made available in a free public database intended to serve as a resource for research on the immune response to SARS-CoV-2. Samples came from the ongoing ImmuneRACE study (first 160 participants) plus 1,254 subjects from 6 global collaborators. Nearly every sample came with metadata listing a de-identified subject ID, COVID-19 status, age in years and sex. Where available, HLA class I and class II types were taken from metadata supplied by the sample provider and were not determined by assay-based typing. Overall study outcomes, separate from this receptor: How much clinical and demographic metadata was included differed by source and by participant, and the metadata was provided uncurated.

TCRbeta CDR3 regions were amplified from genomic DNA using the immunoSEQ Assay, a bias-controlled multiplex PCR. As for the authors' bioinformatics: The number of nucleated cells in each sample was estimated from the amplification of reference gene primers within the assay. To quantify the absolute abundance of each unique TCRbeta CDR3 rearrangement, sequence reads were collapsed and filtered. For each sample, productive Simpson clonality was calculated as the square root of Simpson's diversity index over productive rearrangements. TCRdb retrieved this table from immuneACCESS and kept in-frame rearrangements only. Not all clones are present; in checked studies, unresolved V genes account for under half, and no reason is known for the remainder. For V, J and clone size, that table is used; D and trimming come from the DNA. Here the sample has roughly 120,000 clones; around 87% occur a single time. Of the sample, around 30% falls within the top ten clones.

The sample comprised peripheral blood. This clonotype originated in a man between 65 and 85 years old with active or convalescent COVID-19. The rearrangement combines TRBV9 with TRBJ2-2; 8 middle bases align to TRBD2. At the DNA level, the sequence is TGTGCCAGCAGCGTAGTCCCAGCGGGAGTCCCCGGGGAGCTGTTTTTT. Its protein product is CASSVVPAGVPGELFF.